A single sample is the source of the 14 T cell receptor beta chains below, sequenced in a study of shared clonotypes between healthy human individuals. The method was immunoSEQ multiplex PCR; TCRdb's version includes in-frame clones alone and lacks a portion of them. The sample has hundreds of thousands of clones; 96% are singletons. Material: naive CD4+ T cells sorted from blood. Subset denoted: CD45RA+ positively selected. These receptors all come from a woman in her twenties or thirties in good health.

The chain links TRBV7-9 to TRBJ2-5, with 15 bases matching TRBD2. CDR1 and CDR2 (germline): SEHNR, FQNEAQ (reference sequence). J lost 5 bases, V lost 4 bases, and 5 bases had no gene match. The CDR3 covers 16 residues. This chain's CDR3 is CASSWGLAGGSETQYF. The CDR3 bases are TGTGCCAGCAGCTGGGGACTAGCGGGAGGCTCGGAGACCCAGTACTTC.

The rearrangement joins TRBV6-6 to TRBJ1-5, with D hard to call. Trimming stripped 7 bases from V and 9 bases from J, with 13 bases between. This CDR3 is 12 amino acids long. CDR1 MNHNY and CDR2 SVGAGI come from the germline V gene (reference sequence). For the CDR3, the DNA is TGTGCCAGCAACGAAAGAGGAGGGCCCCAGCATTTT. This gives the protein CASNERGGPQHF.

The rearrangement links TRBV4-1 to TRBJ2-5, with 7 bases matching TRBD1. Unmatched junction bases numbered 7, after V lost 3 bases and J lost 3 bases. The CDR3 totals 15 residues. Germline V gene sequence: CDR1 MGHRA, CDR2 YSYEKL. CDR3 amino acids: CASSQTGTVKETQYF. The CDR3 bases are TGCGCCAGCAGCCAGACCGGGACAGTAAAAGAGACCCAGTACTTC.

This chain connects TRBV6-4 to TRBJ2-7; tentatively, D is TRBD2 (5 bases). The ends were cut back, 8 bases at V and 4 bases at J, with 12 bases in the middle. CDR3 length: 12 amino acids. The V gene's germline CDR1 is MRHNA and CDR2 SNTAGT. The CDR3 region has the DNA TGTGCCAGCTCAGCGGCCACTTACGAGCAGTACTTC. Encoded protein: CASSAATYEQYF.

The rearrangement uses TRBV6-1 and TRBJ2-7; D is unclear. The germline V and J ends were trimmed by 0 bases and 0 bases, with 9 bases remaining between them. Germline lookup yields CDR1 MNHNS and CDR2 SASEGT. This CDR3 contains 15 residues. CDR3 protein: CASSEAHTSSYEQYF. For the CDR3, the DNA is TGTGCCAGCAGTGAAGCCCACACGAGCTCCTACGAGCAGTACTTC.

This chain links TRBV5-4 with TRBJ2-1; a weak D match, TRBD1 (6 bases). The V end was cut by 6 bases, the J end by 9 bases, with 16 bases between. The V gene's germline CDR1 is SGHNT and CDR2 YYREEE (reference sequence). There are 13 residues in the CDR3. This CDR3 reads CASTKKLGGEQFF. CDR3 bases: TGTGCCAGCACCAAAAAACTAGGGGGTGAGCAGTTCTTC. The full variable domain, its missing parts supplied by reference TRBV5-4 and TRBJ2-1, is ETGVTQSPTHLIKTRGQQVTLRCSSQSGHNTVSWYQQALGQGPQFIFQYYREEENGRGNFPPRFSGLQFPNYSSELNVNALELDDSALYLCASTKKLGGEQFFGPGTRLTVL.

This clone was seen just once. The chain links TRBV11-2 to TRBJ2-7; the D gene is possibly TRBD2 (5 bases). Germline V lookup: CDR1 SGHAT, CDR2 FQNNGV. Trimming shortened V by 5 bases and J by 4 bases, and 12 bases separated the two germline ends. The CDR3 runs to 13 residues. The CDR3 here is CASSPVGVYEQYF. The CDR3 coding sequence is TGTGCCAGCAGCCCAGTCGGGGTTTACGAGCAGTACTTC.

The chain joins TRBV28 to TRBJ2-1; 8 positions agree with TRBD2. V was clipped by 1 base and J by 1 base; unmatched bases: 21. The CDR3 totals 22 residues. In germline, CDR1 is MDHEN, CDR2 SYDVKM. CDR3 DNA: TGTGCCAGCAGTTTATATTGGCTACGGGACGGACTCACTAGCGGTTCCTACAATGAGCAGTTCTTC. Translation: CASSLYWLRDGLTSGSYNEQFF.

V gene TRBV19 combines with J gene TRBJ1-1; D is unclear. V shed 4 bases and J shed 5 bases, with 26 bases lying between them. The CDR3 has 18 amino acids. Germline values: CDR1 LNHDA, CDR2 SQIVND (reference sequence). CDR3 nucleotide sequence: TGTGCCAGTAGTACTAAACCCGCCCCGGGGAGCGGTTGGACTGAAGCTTTCTTT. Amino acids: CASSTKPAPGSGWTEAFF.

This clone was seen just once. J is TRBJ2-5 and V is TRBV19; D could derive from TRBD1 or TRBD2 (5 bases each). Trimming took 8 bases from V and 4 from J, leaving 17 bases between them. Germline CDR1 LNHDA, CDR2 SQIVND (reference sequence). The CDR3 loop spans 14 amino acids. CDR3 sequence reads: CASGAPLRGETQYF. For the CDR3, the DNA is TGTGCCAGTGGTGCTCCCCTGAGGGGAGAGACCCAGTACTTC.

The chain recombines TRBV5-1 with TRBJ1-1; 9 nucleotides agree with TRBD1. The V gene's germline CDR1 is SGHRS and CDR2 YFSETQ. The CDR3 runs to 15 residues. With V trimmed by 4 bases and J by 5 bases, 9 bases remained unmatched. CDR3 sequence (DNA): TGCGCCAGCAGCGCAAGACAGGGGGAAGGTACTGAAGCTTTCTTT. This codes for CASSARQGEGTEAFF.

This chain joins TRBV18 and TRBJ2-1, with D unresolved. V was shortened by 2 bases and J by 5 bases, with 16 bases between the two germline ends. This CDR3 is built from 16 residues. Germline CDR1 KGHSH, CDR2 LQKENI. The CDR3 DNA is TGTGCCAGCTCACCATCATCCGGCACCCGAAACAATGAGCAGTTCTTC. It codes for CASSPSSGTRNNEQFF.

This chain connects TRBV5-1 to TRBJ1-1; weak D call: TRBD1 (5 bases). Trimming removed 4 bases at V and 5 bases at J, with 21 bases between. Germline CDR1 and CDR2: SGHRS and YFSETQ. CDR3 size: 16 residues. In DNA form, the CDR3 reads TGCGCCAGCAGCAGAAGGGGTAAGGGGCGTGGAACTGAAGCTTTCTTT. Translation: CASSRRGKGRGTEAFF.

The gene calls are TRBV19 and TRBJ1-4; D possibly corresponds to TRBD1 (6 bases). The CDR3 extends over 15 amino acids. Trimming cost V 4 bases and J 6 bases, with 15 bases left between them. Germline loops: CDR1 LNHDA, CDR2 SQIVND (reference sequence). The CDR3 loop is CASSTRQAQDEKLFF. The CDR3 DNA reads TGTGCCAGTAGTACACGACAGGCCCAAGATGAAAAACTGTTTTTT.